These T cell receptor beta chains were read from a single sample in a study of blood T cell repertoires in COVID-19. Produced via immunoSEQ multiplex PCR; TCRdb's table is partial and in-frame only. The top ten clones hold 3.5% to 4% of a sample with some 100,000 clones, roughly 70% of them seen once. The sample comprised peripheral blood. The receptor set was obtained from a man between 65 and 79 years old with COVID-19, enrolled during active disease. CDR3s include the opening cysteine and the closing phenylalanine or tryptophan. The D gene is left open where the match is weak. Clone size is given for some rows only: seen once, a few or many times, or a class if the clone is expanded.

j_gene: TRBJ2-4
abundance: -
v_gene: TRBV6-5
d_gene: -
CDR3aa: CASSAGPLNIQYF
CDR3nt: TGTGCCAGCTCGGCGGGACCGCTAAACATTCAGTACTTC

j_gene: TRBJ2-7
abundance: -
v_gene: TRBV6-4
d_gene: -
CDR3aa: CASSEAPAGKQYF
CDR3nt: TGTGCCAGCAGTGAGGCCCCCGCGGGGAAGCAGTACTTC

j_gene: TRBJ2-7
abundance: -
v_gene: TRBV3-1/TRBV3-2
d_gene: -
CDR3aa: CASSQESVYEQYF
CDR3nt: TGTGCCAGCAGCCAAGAATCGGTCTACGAGCAGTACTTC

j_gene: TRBJ2-2
abundance: -
v_gene: TRBV24-1
d_gene: TRBD2
CDR3aa: CATRRLAGIGELFF
CDR3nt: TGTGCCACCAGGAGACTAGCGGGGATCGGGGAGCTGTTTTTT

j_gene: TRBJ2-2
abundance: -
v_gene: TRBV2
d_gene: -
CDR3aa: CASSGLLANTGELFF
CDR3nt: TGTGCCAGCAGCGGCCTCCTAGCGAACACCGGGGAGCTGTTTTTT

j_gene: TRBJ1-2
abundance: -
v_gene: TRBV6-2/TRBV6-3
d_gene: -
CDR3aa: CASSYFGPGYGYTF
CDR3nt: TGTGCCAGCAGTTACTTCGGCCCAGGGTATGGCTACACCTTC

j_gene: TRBJ1-2
abundance: -
v_gene: TRBV30
d_gene: TRBD1
CDR3aa: CAWSSGRGTYGYTF
CDR3nt: TGTGCCTGGAGCAGCGGCAGGGGGACCTATGGCTACACCTTC

j_gene: TRBJ1-2
abundance: -
v_gene: TRBV19
d_gene: TRBD1
CDR3aa: CASSTRGPANYGYTF
CDR3nt: TGTGCCAGTAGTACCAGGGGGCCGGCTAACTATGGCTACACCTTC

j_gene: TRBJ2-7
abundance: -
v_gene: TRBV13
d_gene: TRBD2
CDR3aa: CASIRAGAGDGSEQYF
CDR3nt: TGTGCCAGCATCAGAGCGGGGGCAGGGGACGGGTCCGAGCAGTACTTC

j_gene: TRBJ1-1
abundance: -
v_gene: TRBV5-1
d_gene: TRBD1
CDR3aa: CASSLRPGGMNTEAFF
CDR3nt: TGCGCCAGCAGCTTGAGACCAGGGGGGATGAACACTGAAGCTTTCTTT

j_gene: TRBJ2-7
abundance: -
v_gene: TRBV9
d_gene: TRBD2
CDR3aa: CASSVGGLQGGLQYF
CDR3nt: TGTGCCAGCAGCGTAGGGGGACTACAAGGAGGGCTTCAGTACTTC

j_gene: TRBJ1-3
abundance: once
v_gene: TRBV19
d_gene: TRBD1
CDR3aa: CASSPYRQGLAGNTIYF
CDR3nt: TGTGCCAGTAGTCCGTACCGACAGGGCCTTGCGGGAAACACCATATATTTT

j_gene: TRBJ1-1
abundance: -
v_gene: TRBV14
d_gene: TRBD1
CDR3aa: CASSQDWGQIMNTEAFF
CDR3nt: TGTGCCAGCAGCCAAGATTGGGGACAGATCATGAACACTGAAGCTTTCTTT

j_gene: TRBJ2-5
abundance: medium-sized
v_gene: TRBV25-1
d_gene: -
CDR3aa: CASSERGHQETQYF
CDR3nt: TGTGCCAGCAGTGAACGAGGGCACCAAGAGACCCAGTACTTC

j_gene: TRBJ2-1
abundance: -
v_gene: TRBV14
d_gene: -
CDR3aa: CASSQEWRGRFF
CDR3nt: TGTGCCAGCAGCCAAGAGTGGCGGGGCCGGTTCTTC

j_gene: TRBJ2-2
abundance: -
v_gene: TRBV9
d_gene: TRBD1
CDR3aa: CASSVEGTGVGGELFF
CDR3nt: TGTGCCAGCAGCGTAGAGGGGACAGGGGTTGGCGGGGAGCTGTTTTTT

j_gene: TRBJ2-1
abundance: -
v_gene: TRBV3-1/TRBV3-2
d_gene: TRBD2
CDR3aa: CASSPLAGGPGNEQFF
CDR3nt: TGTGCCAGCAGCCCCCTAGCGGGAGGGCCGGGAAATGAGCAGTTCTTC

j_gene: TRBJ2-7
abundance: few
v_gene: TRBV7-6
d_gene: TRBD2
CDR3aa: CASSSGGGRAYEQYF
CDR3nt: TGTGCCAGCAGCTCGGGGGGGGGACGGGCCTACGAGCAGTACTTC

j_gene: TRBJ2-1
abundance: few
v_gene: TRBV6-2/TRBV6-3
d_gene: TRBD2
CDR3aa: CASSSQLARVNNEQFF
CDR3nt: TGTGCCAGCAGTTCCCAACTAGCGCGGGTGAACAATGAGCAGTTCTTC

j_gene: TRBJ2-7
abundance: -
v_gene: TRBV15
d_gene: TRBD1
CDR3aa: CATSRDKRARGYEQYF
CDR3nt: TGTGCCACCAGCAGAGATAAGAGGGCCAGGGGGTACGAGCAGTACTTC

j_gene: TRBJ2-3
abundance: -
v_gene: TRBV6-6
d_gene: -
CDR3aa: CASSLPQDTQYF
CDR3nt: TGTGCCAGCAGTCTGCCCCAGGATACGCAGTATTTT

j_gene: TRBJ1-2
abundance: once
v_gene: TRBV30
d_gene: -
CDR3aa: CAWQQSPPNYGYTF
CDR3nt: TGTGCCTGGCAACAATCCCCCCCTAACTATGGCTACACCTTC

j_gene: TRBJ2-3
abundance: -
v_gene: TRBV5-1
d_gene: -
CDR3aa: CASSRLGVSGTDTQYF
CDR3nt: TGCGCCAGCAGCCGGTTAGGGGTCTCCGGGACAGATACGCAGTATTTT

j_gene: TRBJ2-3
abundance: -
v_gene: TRBV9
d_gene: -
CDR3aa: CASSVAPSDTQYF
CDR3nt: TGTGCCAGCAGCGTAGCTCCCTCAGATACGCAGTATTTT

j_gene: TRBJ1-2
abundance: -
v_gene: TRBV28
d_gene: -
CDR3aa: CASSSTSMIGYGYTF
CDR3nt: TGTGCCAGCAGTTCTACCTCTATGATTGGCTATGGCTACACCTTC

j_gene: TRBJ2-5
abundance: -
v_gene: TRBV28
d_gene: TRBD2
CDR3aa: CASSGSGSIQETQYF
CDR3nt: TGTGCCAGCAGCGGTAGCGGGAGTATTCAAGAGACCCAGTACTTC

j_gene: TRBJ1-2
abundance: -
v_gene: TRBV3-1/TRBV3-2
d_gene: -
CDR3aa: CASSPDSFYGYTF
CDR3nt: TGTGCCAGCAGCCCGGACAGCTTCTATGGCTACACCTTC

j_gene: TRBJ2-3
abundance: -
v_gene: TRBV11-1
d_gene: -
CDR3aa: CASSEQGGSDTQYF
CDR3nt: TGTGCCAGCAGCGAACAGGGTGGGTCAGATACGCAGTATTTT

j_gene: TRBJ2-7
abundance: few
v_gene: TRBV28
d_gene: -
CDR3aa: CASSLGDSSYEQYF
CDR3nt: TGTGCCAGCAGTTTGGGGGACTCCTCCTACGAGCAGTACTTC

j_gene: TRBJ2-1
abundance: -
v_gene: TRBV2
d_gene: TRBD2
CDR3aa: CATSRLAGGNEQFF
CDR3nt: TGTGCCACCTCTCGACTAGCGGGAGGTAATGAGCAGTTCTTC